A selection of T cell receptor beta chains follows, all from one sample in a study of blood T cell repertoires in COVID-19. TCRdb keeps only in-frame clones here, not all; method: immunoSEQ multiplex PCR. The sample carries some 300,000 clones, about nine tenths recorded once. The sequencing input was PBMCs or T cells enriched from blood (not recorded which). Every receptor here comes from a woman aged 25 to 45 who had recovered from COVID-19. CDR3s include the opening cysteine and the closing phenylalanine or tryptophan. The D gene is left open where the match is weak. Size values are once, few and many counts, or a class for expanded clones, and some rows have none.

clone_size,j_call,v_call,d_call,cdr3_aa,cdr3_nt
.,TRBJ1-1,TRBV10-2,TRBD1,CASKTDRVITEAFF,TGCGCCAGTAAAACCGACAGGGTCATCACTGAAGCTTTCTTT
once,TRBJ1-2,TRBV5-8,.,CASSFSAGLALYPYTF,TGTGCCAGCAGCTTTAGCGCCGGCCTGGCACTGTACCCCTACACCTTC
.,TRBJ2-3,TRBV3-1/TRBV3-2,TRBD2,CASSQEVSSGRAWGTDTQYF,TGTGCCAGCAGCCAAGAGGTTTCTAGCGGGAGGGCCTGGGGTACAGATACGCAGTATTTT
few,TRBJ2-7,TRBV11-1,.,CASSLGRQAYEQYF,TGTGCCAGCAGCTTAGGTCGTCAGGCCTACGAGCAGTACTTC
.,TRBJ1-5,TRBV4-3,.,CASSQAIDSRQPQHF,TGCGCCAGCAGCCAAGCTATAGACAGTCGGCAGCCCCAGCATTTT
once,TRBJ2-1,TRBV7-2,.,CASSSPGNDNEQFF,TGTGCCAGCAGCTCCCCAGGGAACGACAATGAGCAGTTCTTC
once,TRBJ2-1,TRBV6-2/TRBV6-3,TRBD2,CASTPRRLAGGNKFF,TGTGCCAGCACCCCCCGGAGACTAGCGGGAGGAAATAAGTTCTTC
.,TRBJ2-7,TRBV5-1,TRBD1,CASSFLGQLYEQYF,TGCGCCAGCTCCTTTCTGGGACAGCTCTACGAGCAGTACTTC
.,TRBJ1-1,TRBV10-3,.,CASRGSLLMNTEAFF,TGTGCCTCCCGAGGGTCACTCCTTATGAACACTGAAGCTTTCTTT
.,TRBJ2-7,TRBV2,.,CASSEGLIPYEQYF,TGTGCCAGCAGTGAAGGGCTTATACCCTACGAGCAGTACTTC
.,TRBJ2-5,TRBV27,.,CASSLNFRQETQYF,TGTGCCAGCAGTTTAAACTTCCGGCAAGAGACCCAGTACTTC
.,TRBJ2-7,TRBV6-2/TRBV6-3,.,CASSPDRSPHSYEQYF,TGTGCCAGCAGCCCGGACAGATCCCCACATTCCTACGAGCAGTACTTC
.,TRBJ2-7,TRBV7-9,TRBD1,CASSSTGGTYEQYF,TGTGCCAGCAGTTCGACAGGGGGGACCTACGAGCAGTACTTC
.,TRBJ1-2,TRBV5-1,TRBD1,CASSLEDRPHGYTF,TGCGCCAGCAGCTTGGAGGACAGGCCGCATGGCTACACCTTC
.,TRBJ2-5,TRBV19,TRBD2,CASSRSLAGGIETQYF,TGTGCCAGTAGTCGCTCCCTCGCGGGAGGTATCGAGACCCAGTACTTC
once,TRBJ2-7,TRBV18,TRBD1,CASLTDRGPREQYF,TGTGCCAGCCTAACGGACAGGGGGCCGCGCGAGCAGTACTTC
.,TRBJ1-1,TRBV11-2,TRBD1,CASSYAGTGITEAFF,TGTGCCAGCAGTTACGCCGGGACAGGGATCACTGAAGCTTTCTTT